These 21 T cell receptor beta chains share one sample of origin, sequenced in a study of blood T cell repertoires in COVID-19. The protocol was immunoSEQ multiplex PCR, while the TCRdb copy is restricted to in-frame clones and leaves out a portion. The data hold approximately 290,000 clones, with roughly 84% observed a single time. The sequenced sample was peripheral blood. These receptors came from a person aged 70 to 85 with COVID-19, enrolled during active disease.

The chain uses TRBV12-2 and TRBJ1-6; the table's TRBD1 call for D was not verified on the DNA. TRBV12-2 is flagged as a pseudogene. The CDR3 spans 16 residues. The CDR3 DNA follows: TGTGCAAGTCGCTTCCCAGGGACAGTCTATAATTCACCCCTCCACTTT. It codes for CASRFPGTVYNSPLHF.

This chain links TRBV6-5 with TRBJ2-1; 10 bases are shared with TRBD2. Per the germline V gene, CDR1 is MNHEY and CDR2 is SVGAGI. This CDR3 comprises 15 residues. V trimming: 7 bases; J trimming: 3 bases; junction bases outside the gene matches: 6. DNA of the CDR3: TGTGCCAGCAAACCTACTAGCGGGGTCTACAATGAGCAGTTCTTC. Translated: CASKPTSGVYNEQFF.

V gene TRBV11-1 combines with J gene TRBJ2-7, with 9 bases aligning to TRBD2. The CDR3 consists of 15 residues. Germline CDR1 SGHAT, CDR2 FQDESV (reference sequence). V lost 6 bases to trimming and J lost 2 bases; unmatched junction nucleotides: 8. The CDR3 here is CASRSTSGPTYEQYF. The CDR3 DNA reads as TGTGCCAGCAGATCAACTAGCGGGCCGACCTACGAGCAGTACTTC.

This rearrangement joins TRBV5-4 to TRBJ1-2, with 8 bases fitting TRBD1. With V trimmed by 3 bases and J by 6 bases, 4 bases remained unmatched. Germline loops: CDR1 SGHNT, CDR2 YYREEE (reference sequence). The CDR3 has 13 amino acids. DNA of the CDR3: TGTGCCAGCAGCTCAGGGGGCGGAGATGGCTACACCTTC. This gives the protein CASSSGGGDGYTF. The variable domain in full, with the rest retrieved from reference TRBV5-4 and TRBJ1-2, is ETGVTQSPTHLIKTRGQQVTLRCSSQSGHNTVSWYQQALGQGPQFIFQYYREEENGRGNFPPRFSGLQFPNYSSELNVNALELDDSALYLCASSSGGGDGYTFGSGTRLTVV.

This clone was seen only a few times. The CDR3 spells CATRGAGDTGELFF. The CDR3 DNA reads TGTGCCACCCGGGGAGCGGGAGACACCGGGGAGCTGTTTTTT. The chain couples TRBV24-1 to TRBJ2-2, with 8 bases aligning to TRBD2. The CDR3 sequence is 14 residues long. Per the germline V gene, CDR1 is KGHDR and CDR2 is SFDVKD. After removal of 9 bases from V and 3 bases from J, the junction contained 5 bases not matched to a gene.

Points on this clone: One end of the junction does not line up with germline, which may come from a read error. J is TRBJ1-5 and V is TRBV19; tentatively, D is TRBD1 (5 bases). The CDR3 has 15 residues. Germline CDR1 is LNHDA and CDR2 is SQIVND (reference sequence). CDR3 in amino acids: CASTPNRFFQSAPAF. Written as DNA, the CDR3 is TGTGCCAGTACCCCTAACAGGTTCTTCCAATCAGCCCCAGCATTT. The full variable domain, rest sourced from reference TRBV19 and TRBJ1-5, is DGGITQSPKYLFRKEGQNVTLSCEQNLNHDAMYWYRQDPGQGLRLIYYSQIVNDFQKGDIAEGYSVSREKKESFPLTVTSAQKNPTAFYLCASTPNRFFQSAPAFGDGTRLSIL.

The chain has TRBV12-3 or TRBV12-4 and TRBJ1-2, with D hard to call. This CDR3 has 12 residues. The V end was cut by 6 bases, the J end by 8 bases, with 13 bases between. For the CDR3, the DNA is TGTGCCAGCAGAGCCGAACGAGTGGGCTACACCTTC. This translates into CASRAERVGYTF.

This rearrangement joins TRBV12-5 to TRBJ2-2; TRBD2 agrees at 10 bases. CDR1 and CDR2 (germline): LGHNT, FRNRAP. This CDR3 contains 15 residues. V dropped 5 bases and J dropped 7; count of bases not matched to a gene: 7. The CDR3 DNA sequence: TGTGCTAGTGGTGGCGGACTAGCGGAGCGCGGGGAGCTGTTTTTT. This codes for CASGGGLAERGELFF.

The V call is TRBV7-3, the J call TRBJ2-1, with D perhaps matching TRBD1 (6 bases). CDR1 and CDR2 from the germline V gene are SGHTA and FQGTGA. The CDR3 is 17 residues long. V was clipped by 4 bases and J by 6 bases, with 22 bases between them. CDR3 DNA: TGTGCCAGCAGCTCTCGCGCCGGCAGGGGAGTAGGCAATGAGCAGTTCTTC. Its protein is CASSSRAGRGVGNEQFF.

This clone was counted once. This chain joins TRBV9 and TRBJ2-1, with no clear D. The CDR3 spans 14 residues. Trimming left V 2 bases short and J 8 bases short, with 14 bases between. The germline gives CDR1 SGDLS, CDR2 YYNGEE. In DNA form, the CDR3 reads TGTGCCAGCAGCGTCAATGTAGGTCGGGATGAGCAGTTCTTC. The encoded protein is CASSVNVGRDEQFF.

J is TRBJ1-5 and V is TRBV10-2; D might be TRBD1 (6 bases). V was pared by 8 bases and J by 7 bases, with 24 bases between. The germline gives CDR1 WSHSY, CDR2 SAAADI. This CDR3 spans 16 amino acids. CDR3 DNA sequence: TGCGCCAGCGAGCCCGGGTCTCACAGGGTGAACCAGCCCCAGCATTTT. It specifies CASEPGSHRVNQPQHF.

The rearrangement uses TRBV3-1 (or the pseudogene TRBV3-2) and TRBJ2-1; the D gene is possibly TRBD1 (5 bases). The CDR3 has 19 residues. V was trimmed by 0 bases and J by 7 bases, leaving 25 bases between them. Per the germline V gene, CDR1 is LGHDT and CDR2 is YNNKEL (reference sequence). DNA of the CDR3: TGTGCCAGCAGCCAAGATGTAGGGGCGAAATGGTTTGTCAAAAATGAGCAGTTCTTC. Translating gives CASSQDVGAKWFVKNEQFF.

The rearrangement uses TRBV5-6 and TRBJ2-7; TRBD1 matches at 11 bases. The CDR3 totals 16 residues. With V trimmed by 0 bases and J by 3 bases, 5 bases remained unmatched. CDR1 is SGHDT and CDR2 is YYEEEE in the germline V gene. The DNA for the CDR3 is TGTGCCAGCAGCTTGGGGACAGGGGGCTTTGTCTACGAGCAGTACTTC. Protein sequence: CASSLGTGGFVYEQYF.

As to this clone: Here the CDR3 omits its conserved ending phenylalanine or tryptophan, so a read error is the likely source. The DNA is left out, because the CDR3 cannot be placed on it with certainty; the CDR3 is given as TCRdb lists it. The CDR3 loop is CASRAGAS. This chain uses TRBV9 with TRBJ2-7; TRBD2 is the table's D call, not checked against the DNA. In germline, CDR1 is SGDLS, CDR2 YYNGEE. The CDR3 comprises 8 residues, both ends counted.

The sample holds many counts of this clone. This sequence joins TRBV29-1 and TRBJ1-5; 9 bases agree with TRBD1. V lost 4 bases and J lost 5; bases outside the gene matches: 0. The CDR3 is 12 amino acids. The germline V gene has CDR1 SQVTM and CDR2 ANQGSEA. Here the CDR3 reads CSVGDRDQPQHF. CDR3 in DNA: TGCAGCGTTGGGGACAGGGATCAGCCCCAGCATTTT. Variable domain in full (rest from reference TRBV29-1 and TRBJ1-5): SAVISQKPSRDICQRGTSLTIQCQVDSQVTMMFWYRQQPGQSLTLIATANQGSEATYESGFVIDKFPISRPNLTFSTLTVSNMSPEDSSIYLCSVGDRDQPQHFGDGTRLSIL.

V usage is TRBV9 and J usage is TRBJ1-1; no reliable D call. From germline, CDR1 is SGDLS and CDR2 YYNGEE. The V end was cut by 3 bases, the J end by 0 bases, with 15 bases between. This CDR3 contains 16 residues. CDR3 sequence reads: CASSAHGVGVNTEAFF. CDR3 nucleotides: TGTGCCAGCAGCGCGCATGGGGTGGGAGTGAACACTGAAGCTTTCTTT. Full variable domain (outside the CDR3, taken from reference TRBV9 and TRBJ1-1): DSGVTQTPKHLITATGQRVTLRCSPRSGDLSVYWYQQSLDQGLQFLIQYYNGEERAKGNILERFSAQQFPDLHSELNLSSLELGDSALYFCASSAHGVGVNTEAFFGQGTRLTVV.

This chain links TRBV19 with TRBJ2-5; 10 bases map to TRBD2. With V trimmed by 3 bases and J by 2 bases, 0 bases remained unmatched. CDR1 is LNHDA and CDR2 is SQIVND in the germline V gene (reference sequence). This CDR3 region has 14 residues. The CDR3 sequence: CASSMGLAQETQYF. CDR3 sequence (DNA): TGTGCCAGTAGTATGGGACTAGCGCAAGAGACCCAGTACTTC.

This clone is a singleton in its sample. The rearrangement joins TRBV5-6 to TRBJ2-3; TRBD2 aligns across 12 bases. Germline CDR1 SGHDT, CDR2 YYEEEE. V shed 4 bases and J 4 bases; nucleotides not matched to a gene: 10. The length of the CDR3 is 17 residues. CDR3 coding DNA: TGTGCCAGCAGCCGCAGACTAGCGGGAGTGAAGGCAGATACGCAGTATTTT. It specifies CASSRRLAGVKADTQYF.

The rearrangement joins TRBV2 to TRBJ1-2; 10 bases are shared with TRBD1. V dropped 5 bases and J dropped 7; count of bases not matched to a gene: 7. The CDR3 is made up of 14 amino acids. CDR1 and CDR2 (germline): SNHLY, FYNNEI. CDR3 coding DNA: TGTGCCAGCAGTTCCGGGACAGGGGTAGGTGGCTACACCTTC. Residues: CASSSGTGVGGYTF.

This chain uses TRBV7-2 with TRBJ1-5, with D maybe TRBD1 (6 bases). The CDR3 runs to 18 residues. Germline values: CDR1 SGHTA, CDR2 FQGNSA. V shed 6 bases and J shed 3 bases, with 24 bases lying between them. The CDR3 region is CASSLMAQGIRYNQPQHF. The CDR3 nucleotides are TGTGCCAGCAGTTTAATGGCACAGGGCATTCGTTACAATCAGCCCCAGCATTTT.

The chain employs TRBV4-1 and TRBJ2-3, with 13 positions matching TRBD2. The CDR3 is made up of 18 amino acids. Germline CDR1 reads MGHRA; CDR2 reads YSYEKL. J lost 4 bases, V lost 1 base, and 8 bases had no gene match. CDR3 nucleotides: TGCGCCAGCAGCCAAGTAGAGCCAACTAGCGGGAGGGCAGATACGCAGTATTTT. This encodes CASSQVEPTSGRADTQYF.